These 16 T cell receptor beta chains were all obtained from the same sample, sequenced in a study of blood T cell repertoires in COVID-19. TCRdb's copy holds only in-frame clones and misses some; the assay was immunoSEQ multiplex PCR. The sample has about 130,000 clones; roughly 83% are singletons. Sequencing input: peripheral blood. The source of these receptors is a woman aged 65 to 85 with COVID-19, enrolled during active disease.

The CDR3, as DNA: TGTGCCAGCAGCTTTCCGGGACAGGGGAGTCCCTACGAGCAGTACTTC. It is translated as CASSFPGQGSPYEQYF. V is TRBV7-8 and J is TRBJ2-7; 10 positions agree with TRBD1. CDR3 size: 16 residues. In germline, CDR1 is SGHVS, CDR2 FQNEAQ. V was clipped by 3 bases and J by 2 bases; unmatched bases: 7.

This clone was counted a single time. The chain links TRBV2 to TRBJ1-1; 7 bases fit TRBD1. In germline, CDR1 is SNHLY, CDR2 FYNNEI. Losses at the gene ends were 2 bases for V and 6 bases for J; bases not matched to a gene: 9. The CDR3 sequence is 15 residues long. Written as DNA, the CDR3 is TGTGCCAGCAGTGAATGGGACAGAGGGAATCCTGAAGCTTTCTTT. The encoded protein is CASSEWDRGNPEAFF.

The V and J genes are TRBV19 and TRBJ1-2, with 11 bases fitting TRBD1. The length of the CDR3 is 13 residues. With V trimmed by 3 bases and J by 8 bases, 2 bases remained unmatched. Germline V lookup: CDR1 LNHDA, CDR2 SQIVND (reference sequence). In nucleotides, the CDR3 is TGTGCCAGTAGTATCGGGGACAGGGGGGGCTACACCTTC. Its protein product is CASSIGDRGGYTF.

This chain uses TRBV2 with TRBJ1-1, with D hard to call. Deletions cut 4 bases from V and 1 base from J, with 10 bases between. The CDR3 length is 14 residues. The germline V gene encodes CDR1 SNHLY and CDR2 FYNNEI. CDR3 residues: CASSGRHQNTEAFF. CDR3 sequence (DNA): TGTGCCAGCAGTGGTAGACACCAGAACACTGAAGCTTTCTTT.

The chain is built from TRBV6-2 or TRBV6-3 and TRBJ2-5, with 10 bases aligning to TRBD1. This CDR3 is 15 amino acids long. V was pared by 4 bases and J by 6 bases, with 8 bases of the junction left unmatched. Germline CDR1 reads MNHEY; CDR2 reads SVGEGT. This chain's CDR3 is CASSSPGTGEQTQYF. CDR3 DNA sequence: TGTGCCAGCAGTTCGCCCGGGACAGGGGAGCAGACCCAGTACTTC.

This clone appeared a few times. V gene TRBV28 combines with J gene TRBJ1-6; 9 positions agree with TRBD1. The junction had 9 bases not matched to a gene; V was cut back by 4 bases and J by 8 bases. Looked up from germline, CDR1 is MDHEN and CDR2 is SYDVKM. The CDR3 covers 16 residues. Here the CDR3 reads CASSSDRGAGDSPLHF. DNA of the CDR3: TGTGCCAGCAGTTCCGACAGGGGGGCCGGGGATTCACCCCTCCACTTT.

The rearrangement uses TRBV30 and TRBJ1-6; weak D call: TRBD1 (6 bases). The germline V gene encodes CDR1 GTSNPN and CDR2 SVGIG (reference sequence). CDR3 length equals 12 residues. Trimming shortened V by 5 bases and J by 7 bases, and 9 bases separated the two germline ends. CDR3 residues: CAWGQTNSPLHF. CDR3 nucleotide sequence: TGTGCCTGGGGACAGACAAATTCACCCCTCCACTTT.

This clone has just a few counts. This chain joins TRBV7-8 and TRBJ1-3, with TRBD1 identical over 9 bases. The junction had 13 bases not matched to a gene; V was cut back by 6 bases and J by 4 bases. The CDR3 runs to 17 residues. Germline values: CDR1 SGHVS, CDR2 FQNEAQ. The CDR3 coding sequence is TGTGCCAGCAGTTCCAGTGTTGGGACAGGGCCAGGAAACACCATATATTTT. Encoded protein: CASSSSVGTGPGNTIYF.

The chain couples TRBV30 to TRBJ1-5; D perhaps matches TRBD1 (6 bases). Deletions cut 1 base from V and 4 bases from J, with 11 bases between. The CDR3 covers 14 residues. Germline CDR1 and CDR2: GTSNPN and SVGIG (reference sequence). This chain's CDR3 is CAWSADRRNQPQHF. The CDR3 DNA reads as TGTGCCTGGAGTGCTGACAGGAGAAATCAGCCCCAGCATTTT. The whole variable domain, remainder taken from reference TRBV30 and TRBJ1-5, is SQTIHQWPATLVQPVGSPLSLECTVEGTSNPNLYWYRQAAGRGLQLLFYSVGIGQISSEVPQNLSASRPQDRQFILSSKKLLLSDSGFYLCAWSADRRNQPQHFGDGTRLSIL.

The rearrangement uses TRBV3-1 (or the pseudogene TRBV3-2) and TRBJ1-4; 7 bases align to TRBD1. Germline V gene sequence: CDR1 LGHDT, CDR2 YNNKEL (reference sequence). V shed 4 bases and J 10 bases; nucleotides not matched to a gene: 18. The CDR3 covers 17 residues. The CDR3 sequence: CASSPAGGTTGLGKLFF. CDR3 DNA: TGTGCCAGCAGCCCCGCAGGGGGAACGACAGGGTTGGGAAAACTGTTTTTT.

This clone was seen a few times. The rearrangement uses TRBV5-1 and TRBJ1-6; D gene unclear. V dropped 4 bases and J dropped 1 base, with 9 bases sitting between them. CDR1 is SGHRS and CDR2 is YFSETQ in the germline V gene. The CDR3 has 15 amino acids. CDR3 sequence reads: CASSRTFSYNSPLHF. The CDR3 DNA follows: TGCGCCAGCAGCCGGACTTTTTCCTATAATTCACCCCTCCACTTT.

The chain is built from TRBV2 and TRBJ2-1; 12 bases map to TRBD2. The V and J ends lost 5 bases and 5 bases, in that order; junction bases with no gene match: 4. This CDR3 is 15 amino acids long. Germline CDR1 is SNHLY and CDR2 is FYNNEI. The CDR3 sequence is CASSKLAGGNNEQFF. CDR3 in DNA: TGTGCCAGCAGTAAACTAGCGGGGGGAAACAATGAGCAGTTCTTC.

As to this clone: In the same sample, other DNA sequences code for this CDR3. The chain uses TRBV7-8 and TRBJ1-6, with D maybe TRBD1 (5 bases). Germline CDR1 SGHVS, CDR2 FQNEAQ. The CDR3 length is 16 residues. With 3 bases removed from V and 6 bases from J, the gap between germline ends came to 15 bases. The CDR3 loop reads CASSFGAGESNSPLHF. In nucleotides, the CDR3 is TGTGCCAGCAGCTTTGGGGCAGGAGAGAGTAATTCACCCCTCCACTTT.

The V gene is TRBV4-3, the J gene TRBJ1-6, with unresolved D. Trimming stripped 0 bases from V and 0 bases from J, with 12 bases between. The length of the CDR3 is 18 residues. Germline V CDR1 and CDR2: LGHNA, YSLEER. In DNA, the CDR3 is TGCGCCAGCAGCCAAGACTATGGGCAGAGCTCCTATAATTCACCCCTCCACTTT. Translation gives CASSQDYGQSSYNSPLHF.

The rearrangement uses TRBV9 and TRBJ2-7, with 9 bases identical to TRBD1. J gave up 8 bases and V 0 bases, and 12 bases lay outside the gene matches. This CDR3 comprises 16 residues. CDR1 and CDR2 from the germline V gene are SGDLS and YYNGEE. CDR3 sequence reads: CASSVDSGTGMGKQYF. CDR3 nucleotides: TGTGCCAGCAGCGTAGACTCCGGGACAGGGATGGGGAAGCAGTACTTC.

Written as DNA, the CDR3 is TGTGCCAGCAGCTTTGGGAGGGGGTGGAATTCACCCCTCCACTTT. It translates to CASSFGRGWNSPLHF. The V call is TRBV7-2, the J call TRBJ1-6, with a possible D match to TRBD1 (6 bases). V was shortened by 3 bases and J by 7 bases, with 13 bases between the two germline ends. CDR3 length: 15 amino acids. Germline CDR1 SGHTA, CDR2 FQGNSA.